Many counts were recorded for the clone carrying this T cell receptor beta chain. The antigen is undetermined. The read stops 3 residues short of the end of the CDR3; the missing end is completed from the germline J gene. Generated by immunoSEQ multiplex PCR, the TCRdb table keeps only in-frame clones and is missing some. Recorded here are about 34,000 clones, with no singletons, and the ten leading clones hold around 28%. The data derive from a study of T cell clonality in common variable immunodeficiency. Study findings and constraints: In common variable immunodeficiency, TCR beta chains reportedly carried fewer deletions and N-nucleotide insertions.

The germline V and J ends were trimmed by 6 bases and 0 bases, with 12 bases remaining between them. Germline values: CDR1 SEHNR, CDR2 FQNEAQ (reference sequence). The CDR3 totals 14 residues. The sequenced material came from peripheral blood mononuclear cells. This chain joins TRBV7-9 and TRBJ2-7; the D gene is possibly TRBD1 (5 bases). The TCR sequence derives from a human donor with common variable immunodeficiency. CDR3 amino acids: CASSPDSVSYEQYF. The part of the CDR3 DNA that was read is TGTGCCAGCAGTCCCGACAGTGTCTCCTACGAG.